This T cell receptor beta chain was profiled in a study of blood T cell repertoires in COVID-19. Overall study: The origin of the acute and convalescent COVID-19 samples was the United States, Italy and Spain. In each case, the material was cDNA or gDNA derived from T cells, B-cell-depleted T cells, or PBMCs.

Only in-frame clones appear in the TCRdb table, and some are missing; sequencing was by immunoSEQ multiplex PCR. The sample lists under 300,000 clones; 85% to 90% were seen once. Membership in each cohort depended on participant-reported clinical history. Recovered Cohort 3 donors showed two negative PCRs, clearance, or symptom resolution. Sample: PBMCs or T cells enriched from blood (not recorded which). This TCR derives from a man between 18 and 35 years old who had recovered from COVID-19.

The CDR3 sequence is CATSDGTGGGETQYF. The CDR3 DNA is TGTGCCACCAGTGATGGGACAGGAGGAGGAGAGACCCAGTACTTC. The chain uses TRBV24-1 and TRBJ2-5; 8 bases map to TRBD1. Looked up from germline, CDR1 is KGHDR and CDR2 is SFDVKD. The CDR3 loop spans 15 amino acids. Trimming removed 3 bases from V and 4 bases from J; junction bases left unmatched: 6.